This TCR beta chain originates from a study of graft-versus-host responses after intestinal transplantation. Study information: Recipients had multivisceral, liver-intestinal, or isolated intestinal transplants. Following induction with anti-thymocyte globulin, all recipients were given tacrolimus and steroids for roughly three years. Regarding the study as a whole: An association linked early post-transplant HvG declines with peak circulating GvH clone levels.

Data came from immunoSEQ multiplex PCR; TCRdb stores just in-frame clones and leaves some out. The sample consists of 38,000 or so clones, approximately 95% of them appearing once. Regarding this clone: Its antigen is still unknown.

V lost 3 bases and J 8 bases, leaving 7 bases between the germline ends. CDR3 length: 10 residues. Germline lookup yields CDR1 SQVTM and CDR2 ANQGSEA. This TCR derives from a human donor who was the organ donor for an intestinal transplant. This rearrangement joins TRBV29-1 to TRBJ1-2; the D gene is possibly TRBD1 (5 bases). The sample in question was unstimulated CD8+ T cells sorted from spleen or lymph node cells, obtained before transplant. The chain's CDR3 is CSVEGEGYTF. For the CDR3, the DNA is TGCAGCGTTGAGGGGGAGGGCTACACCTTC.